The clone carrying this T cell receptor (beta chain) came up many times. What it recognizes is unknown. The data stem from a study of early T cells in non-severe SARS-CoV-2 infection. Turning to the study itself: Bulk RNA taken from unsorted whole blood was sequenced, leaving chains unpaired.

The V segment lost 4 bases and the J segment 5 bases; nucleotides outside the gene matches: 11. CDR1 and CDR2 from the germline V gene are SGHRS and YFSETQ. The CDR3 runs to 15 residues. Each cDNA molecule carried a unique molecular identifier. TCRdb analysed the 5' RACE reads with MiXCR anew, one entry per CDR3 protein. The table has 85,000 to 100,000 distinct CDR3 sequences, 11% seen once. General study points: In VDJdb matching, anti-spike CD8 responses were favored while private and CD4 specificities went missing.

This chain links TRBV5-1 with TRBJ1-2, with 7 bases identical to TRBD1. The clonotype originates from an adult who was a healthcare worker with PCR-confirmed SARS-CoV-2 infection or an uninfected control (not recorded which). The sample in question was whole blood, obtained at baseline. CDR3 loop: CASSLDRPKGYGYTF. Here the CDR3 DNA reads TGCGCCAGCAGCCTGGACAGGCCTAAGGGATATGGCTACACCTTC.